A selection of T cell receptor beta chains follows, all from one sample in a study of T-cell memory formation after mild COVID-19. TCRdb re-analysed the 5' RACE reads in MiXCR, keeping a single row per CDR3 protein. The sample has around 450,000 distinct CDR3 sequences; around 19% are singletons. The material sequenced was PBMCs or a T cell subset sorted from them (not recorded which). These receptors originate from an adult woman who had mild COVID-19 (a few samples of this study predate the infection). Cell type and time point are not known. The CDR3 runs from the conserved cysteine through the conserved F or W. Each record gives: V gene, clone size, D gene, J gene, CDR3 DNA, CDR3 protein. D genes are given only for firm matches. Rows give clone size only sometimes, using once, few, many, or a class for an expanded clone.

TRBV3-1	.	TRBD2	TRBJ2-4	TGTGCCAGCACACCGGTTAGCGGGGGACTAAACATTCAGTACTTC	CASTPVSGGLNIQYF
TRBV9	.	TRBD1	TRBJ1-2	TGTGCCAGCAGCGCAGGGGGTGCAGGGGGCCCGTATGGCTACACCTTC	CASSAGGAGGPYGYTF
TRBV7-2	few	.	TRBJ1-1	TGTGCCAGCAGCAAGCAGGGCTTGGGGAACACTGAAGCTTTCTTT	CASSKQGLGNTEAFF
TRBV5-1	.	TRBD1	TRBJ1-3	TGCGCCAGCAGCTTACTGGGACAGGCGAACTCTGGAAACACCATATATTTT	CASSLLGQANSGNTIYF
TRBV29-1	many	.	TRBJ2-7	TGCAGCGTTGAAGAAGAACAGGGTACCCTGAGGCAGTACTTC	CSVEEEQGTLRQYF
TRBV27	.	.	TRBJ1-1	TGTGCCAGCAGTTTAAAGCTAGGGAACACTGAAGCTTTCTTT	CASSLKLGNTEAFF
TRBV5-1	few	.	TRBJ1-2	TGCGCCAGCAGCTTGGTCCAAGGAGGCAACTATGGCTACACCTTC	CASSLVQGGNYGYTF
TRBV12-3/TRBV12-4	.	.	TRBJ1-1	TGTGCCAGCAGTCCCAGGGTAGGCGGGATCACTGAAGCTTTCTTT	CASSPRVGGITEAFF
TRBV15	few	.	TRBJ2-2	TGTGCCACCAGCAGAGTGGACCTCGGGGAGCTGTTTTTT	CATSRVDLGELFF
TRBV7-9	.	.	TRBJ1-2	TGTGCCAGCAGCCCTACCGGTATAGGGGTGATCTATGGCTACACCTTC	CASSPTGIGVIYGYTF
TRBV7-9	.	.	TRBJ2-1	TGTGCCAGCAGCTACTCGATTTCTGCGGGACTCTACAATGAGCAGTTCTTC	CASSYSISAGLYNEQFF
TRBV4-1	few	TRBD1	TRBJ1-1	TGCGCCAGCAGCTCCAGGCCTGGGACAGGTTCCATGAACACTGAAGCTTTCTTT	CASSSRPGTGSMNTEAFF
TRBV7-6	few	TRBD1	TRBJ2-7	TGTGCCAGCAGCTCAGCCGGGACAGGGGGCTCCTACGAGCAGTACTTC	CASSSAGTGGSYEQYF
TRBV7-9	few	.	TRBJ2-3	TGTGCCAGCAGCTTGTTAGGGTACAGCACAGATACGCAGTATTTT	CASSLLGYSTDTQYF
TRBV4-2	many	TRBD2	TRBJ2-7	TGTGCCAGCATGCTACTAGCGGGGGGGCCCCACGAGCAGTACTTC	CASMLLAGGPHEQYF
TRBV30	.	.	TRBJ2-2	TGTGCCTGGAGATCGGACACCGGGGAGCTGTTTTTT	CAWRSDTGELFF
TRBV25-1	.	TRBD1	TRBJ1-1	TGTGCCAGCAGTGACACCCGGACAGGGAACACTGAAGCTTTCTTT	CASSDTRTGNTEAFF